The 23 T cell receptor beta chains in this list originate from one sample, sequenced in a study of T cells in women clearing cervical HPV infection. The table came from immunoSEQ multiplex PCR; TCRdb's copy has only in-frame clones and leaves some out. The sample is made up of tens of thousands of clones, and the top ten hold more than 8.5% of it. The sequenced sample was blood buffy coat. The source of these receptors is a woman aged 18 to 69 with a cervical HPV16 infection that either progressed to CIN3+ or cleared (not recorded which).

Note on this clone: The observed sequence ends 3 residues before the CDR3 terminus, with the missing tail filled in from the germline J gene. The rearrangement uses TRBV18 and TRBJ1-2; D may be TRBD1 (6 bases). CDR1 and CDR2 from the germline V gene are KGHSH and LQKENI. The CDR3 extends over 20 amino acids. The V end was cut by 2 bases, the J end by 2 bases, with 27 bases between. The CDR3: CASSPSLRSDRPGGNYGYTF. CDR3 DNA (partial): TGTGCCAGCTCACCATCTCTACGATCGGACAGACCCGGAGGAAACTATGGC.

As to this clone: The read ends 3 residues shy of where the CDR3 ends; the end is completed using the germline J gene. This chain links TRBV5-1 with TRBJ1-6, with a possible D match to TRBD1 (5 bases). Trimming removed 4 bases at V and 9 bases at J, with 23 bases between. The CDR3 contains 17 residues. The V gene's germline CDR1 is SGHRS and CDR2 YFSETQ. CDR3 DNA, as far as it was read: TGCGCCAGCAGCCAATACTCCCCCGGCAGGGATCTTTCACCC. Translating gives CASSQYSPGRDLSP. The whole CDR3 sequence reads CASSQYSPGRDLSPLHF.

Points on this clone: The missing CDR3 end, 3 residues past where the read stops, is filled in from the germline J gene. This chain links TRBV5-1 with TRBJ2-1; TRBD2 agrees at 10 bases. The germline gives CDR1 SGHRS, CDR2 YFSETQ. The CDR3 is 15 amino acids. J was trimmed by 5 bases and V by 4 bases; bases with no gene match: 6. Incomplete CDR3 DNA: TGCGCCAGCAGCCACGGGACTAGCGCCGACAATGAG. Amino acid sequence: CASSHGTSADNE. The whole CDR3 sequence is CASSHGTSADNEQFF.

As regards this clone: The read ends 3 residues before the CDR3 terminus; that terminus is restored from the germline J gene. The chain carries TRBV12-3 or TRBV12-4 and TRBJ1-2; D uncertain. With 7 bases removed from V and 1 base from J, the gap between germline ends came to 13 bases. The CDR3 covers 14 residues. The CDR3 DNA, read in part, is TGTGCCAGCACCCCCACAGAGCATAACTATGGC. Translated: CASTPTEHNYG. The whole CDR3 protein reads CASTPTEHNYGYTF.

On this clone: From the germline J gene comes the end of the CDR3, since the read stops 3 residues before it. The V and J genes are TRBV30 and TRBJ1-1; 9 nucleotides agree with TRBD1. The CDR3 is 13 residues long. The J segment lost 2 bases and the V segment lost 8 bases, leaving 6 bases of the junction unmatched. CDR1 GTSNPN and CDR2 SVGIG come from the germline V gene (reference sequence). This CDR3 reads CARDRGANTEAFF. The CDR3 DNA, read in part, is TGTGCCAGAGACAGGGGGGCCAACACTGAA.

To note about this clone: With the read ending 3 residues before the CDR3 end, the germline J gene is used to fill in that end. This chain joins TRBV6-1 and TRBJ2-7, with D possibly matching TRBD1 (5 bases). The germline V and J ends were trimmed by 2 bases and 4 bases, with 27 bases remaining between them. CDR1 MNHNS and CDR2 SASEGT come from the germline V gene. The CDR3 is 19 amino acids. The CDR3: CASSEIARQLRKRPYEQYF. The DNA read from the CDR3 is TGTGCCAGCAGTGAAATCGCTCGACAGCTCCGAAAGCGCCCTTACGAG.

About this clone: The read stops 3 residues short of the end of the CDR3; the missing end is completed from the germline J gene. V and J are TRBV5-4 and TRBJ1-2; 10 nucleotides line up with TRBD1. The J segment lost 0 bases and the V segment lost 4 bases, leaving 3 bases of the junction unmatched. CDR1 and CDR2 (germline): SGHNT, YYREEE (reference sequence). The CDR3 length is 15 residues. Incomplete CDR3 DNA: TGTGCCAGCAGCCAGGGGACAGGGGCTAACTATGGC. It is translated as CASSQGTGANYG. The CDR3 in full is CASSQGTGANYGYTF.

On this clone: The read comes to an end 3 residues before the CDR3 does, leaving the germline J gene to fill in the end. V gene TRBV19 combines with J gene TRBJ1-2; D perhaps matches TRBD1 (5 bases). The germline V gene has CDR1 LNHDA and CDR2 SQIVND (reference sequence). This CDR3 region has 14 residues. CDR3 in amino acids: CASSMGGVDNDYTF. The part of the CDR3 DNA that was read is TGTGCCAGTAGTATGGGCGGGGTGGACAATGAC. The full variable domain, completed using reference TRBV19 and TRBJ1-2, is DGGITQSPKYLFRKEGQNVTLSCEQNLNHDAMYWYRQDPGQGLRLIYYSQIVNDFQKGDIAEGYSVSREKKESFPLTVTSAQKNPTAFYLCASSMGGVDNDYTFGSGTRLTVV.

About this clone itself: The sequenced fragment ends 3 residues before the CDR3 boundary, so the rest is inferred from the germline J gene. The chain joins TRBV19 to TRBJ1-1; 8 nucleotides agree with TRBD1. Per the germline V gene, CDR1 is LNHDA and CDR2 is SQIVND (reference sequence). Trimming removed 5 bases from V and 1 base from J; junction bases left unmatched: 9. The CDR3 totals 16 residues. This CDR3 reads CASSRRTGISNTEAFF. Incomplete CDR3 DNA: TGTGCCAGTAGTCGCAGGACAGGGATTTCGAACACTGAA.

With regard to this clone: The read ends 3 residues early relative to the CDR3; the germline J gene fills the gap. The J gene is TRBJ1-6, the V gene TRBV29-1, with D hard to call. Germline CDR1 is SQVTM and CDR2 is ANQGSEA. The CDR3 extends over 14 amino acids. Trimming left V 6 bases short and J 7 bases short, with 16 bases between. CDR3 region: CSVSLPGWNSPLHF. The DNA read from the CDR3 is TGCAGCGTATCCCTTCCGGGGTGGAATTCACCC.

On this clone: The read finishes 3 residues shy of the CDR3 end, and the germline J gene is used to complete it. The V and J genes are TRBV20-1 and TRBJ1-4; no clear D. Trimming removed 7 bases from V and 1 base from J, with 7 bases in between. The CDR3 length is 12 residues. The V gene's germline CDR1 is DFQATT and CDR2 SNEGSKA (reference sequence). CDR3 sequence reads: CSVRLTNEKLFF. CDR3 DNA (partial): TGCAGTGTCCGACTAACTAATGAAAAA.

With respect to this clone: The read gets to within 3 residues of the CDR3 end, and the germline J gene fills in the rest. The V and J genes are TRBV11-3 and TRBJ2-3, with TRBD1 identical over 7 bases. The CDR3 loop spans 14 amino acids. V lost 6 bases and J lost 4; bases outside the gene matches: 7. Per germline, CDR1 SGHNT and CDR2 YENEEA. The CDR3 region is CASSQGVLADTQYF. The CDR3 bases that were read are TGTGCCAGCAGTCAGGGGGTTCTCGCAGATACG.

Points on this clone: The read falls 3 residues short of the CDR3 end, and the missing part is taken from the germline J gene. The chain has TRBV5-1 and TRBJ1-1; D might be TRBD1 (6 bases). The CDR3 contains 16 residues. Deletions cut 2 bases from V and 0 bases from J, with 14 bases between. Germline values: CDR1 SGHRS, CDR2 YFSETQ. The sequenced part of the CDR3 DNA is TGCGCCAGCAGCTTAGGAAGGGGACACATGAACACTGAA. It translates to CASSLGRGHMNTE. The entire CDR3 is CASSLGRGHMNTEAFF.

The CDR3 here is CASSPGGQSSYEQYF. The part of the CDR3 DNA that was read is TGTGCCAGCTCACCGGGGGGACAGAGCTCCTACGAG. The chain carries TRBV18 and TRBJ2-7, with D tentatively TRBD1 (7 bases). The CDR3 end is not reached by the read, which stops 3 residues before it; the germline J gene fills it in. From germline, CDR1 is KGHSH and CDR2 LQKENI. The germline V and J ends were trimmed by 3 bases and 0 bases, with 12 bases remaining between them. CDR3 size: 15 residues.

As concerns this clone: The read gets to within 3 residues of the CDR3 end, and the germline J gene fills in the rest. The J gene is TRBJ1-1, the V gene TRBV10-1; 9 bases align to TRBD1. Germline assignment: CDR1 WNHNN and CDR2 SYGVQD (reference sequence). This CDR3 contains 13 residues. The junction had 6 bases not matched to a gene; V was cut back by 8 bases and J by 5 bases. The sequenced part of the CDR3 DNA is TGCGCCAGCGCACAGGGGGCCGGGACTGAA. Translating gives CASAQGAGTE. The whole CDR3 protein is CASAQGAGTEAFF.

The CDR3 bases that were read are TGTGCCAGCTCACCAGGGACAGTCTATGGT. Translating gives CASSPGTVYG. The full-length CDR3 reads as CASSPGTVYGQYF. V usage is TRBV18 and J usage is TRBJ2-4; 7 bases map to TRBD1. Read sequence stops 3 residues before the CDR3 end, and the germline J gene provides the missing end. This CDR3 spans 13 amino acids. Germline assignment: CDR1 KGHSH and CDR2 LQKENI.

With regard to this clone: Read coverage stops 3 residues before the CDR3 terminus; the germline J gene supplies the remainder. The J gene is TRBJ2-5, the V gene TRBV20-1, with 9 bases fitting TRBD1. The CDR3 runs to 13 residues. Germline CDR1 is DFQATT and CDR2 is SNEGSKA (reference sequence). The J segment lost 4 bases and the V segment lost 5 bases, leaving 5 bases of the junction unmatched. This chain's CDR3 is CSAGTTGGETQYF. CDR3 DNA (partial): TGCAGTGCTGGGACGACAGGGGGAGAGACC.

CDR3: CSASGTGEGNQPQHF. The sequenced part of the CDR3 DNA is TGCAGTGCGTCCGGGACAGGGGAAGGCAATCAGCCC. The V and J genes are TRBV20-1 and TRBJ1-5; 10 nucleotides agree with TRBD1. The read terminates 3 residues ahead of where the CDR3 ends, so the germline J gene completes it. The germline V gene has CDR1 DFQATT and CDR2 SNEGSKA (reference sequence). The trim removed 6 bases at V and 2 bases at J, leaving 7 bases unmatched. This CDR3 comprises 15 residues.

Concerning this clone: Read coverage stops 3 residues before the CDR3 terminus; the germline J gene supplies the remainder. The J gene is TRBJ2-5, the V gene TRBV5-1, with D maybe TRBD1 (5 bases). Trimming removed 7 bases from V and 4 bases from J, with 14 bases in between. The germline V gene encodes CDR1 SGHRS and CDR2 YFSETQ. This CDR3 spans 13 amino acids. The DNA read from the CDR3 is TGCGCCAGCGGTTTTAGGGGTGGAGAGACC. Residues: CASGFRGGET. The CDR3 reads in full as CASGFRGGETQYF.

Regarding this clone: The CDR3 is cut off 3 residues early in the read; its end comes from the germline J gene. The genes are TRBV2 and TRBJ1-1; 7 positions agree with TRBD1. J lost 3 bases, V lost 5 bases, and 9 bases had no gene match. The CDR3 is 15 amino acids. Germline V gene data show CDR1 as SNHLY and CDR2 as FYNNEI. Partial CDR3 DNA: TGTGCCAGCAGTACTCGACAGGGATCTTACACTGAA. It encodes CASSTRQGSYTE. The complete CDR3 sequence is CASSTRQGSYTEAFF. Looking up the rest from reference TRBV2 and TRBJ1-1 gives the full variable domain: EPEVTQTPSHQVTQMGQEVILRCVPISNHLYFYWYRQILGQKVEFLVSFYNNEISEKSEIFDDQFSVERPDGSNFTLKIRSTKLEDSAMYFCASSTRQGSYTEAFFGQGTRLTVV.

As to this clone: The sequenced fragment ends 3 residues before the CDR3 boundary, so the rest is inferred from the germline J gene. V and J are TRBV18 and TRBJ1-1, with D unclear. Trimming left V 1 base short and J 1 base short, with 7 bases between. Per germline, CDR1 KGHSH and CDR2 LQKENI. The CDR3 sequence is 14 residues long. This chain's CDR3 is CASSPLAANTEAFF. CDR3 DNA, as far as it was read: TGTGCCAGCTCACCACTCGCGGCGAACACTGAA.

Notes on this clone: Read data end 3 residues before the CDR3 end; the end is taken from the germline J gene. J is TRBJ1-2 and V is TRBV28, with D unclear. CDR1 MDHEN and CDR2 SYDVKM come from the germline V gene. This CDR3 region has 12 residues. The sequenced part of the CDR3 DNA is TGTGCCAGCAGGCAAGCGCCCTTCGAG. This codes for CASRQAPFE. The CDR3, in full, reads CASRQAPFEYTF.

Note on this clone: The observed sequence ends 3 residues before the CDR3 terminus, with the missing tail filled in from the germline J gene. The J gene is TRBJ1-2, the V gene TRBV20-1, with TRBD1 as a possible D gene (5 bases). The CDR3 has 15 residues. The germline gives CDR1 DFQATT, CDR2 SNEGSKA (reference sequence). The V end lost 6 bases, the J end lost 2 bases, and 19 bases lay between the germline ends. The part of the CDR3 DNA that was read is TGCAGTGCCGCCCCCTCGAAGGGGATCAACTATGGC. The encoded protein is CSAAPSKGINYG. The whole CDR3 sequence is CSAAPSKGINYGYTF.